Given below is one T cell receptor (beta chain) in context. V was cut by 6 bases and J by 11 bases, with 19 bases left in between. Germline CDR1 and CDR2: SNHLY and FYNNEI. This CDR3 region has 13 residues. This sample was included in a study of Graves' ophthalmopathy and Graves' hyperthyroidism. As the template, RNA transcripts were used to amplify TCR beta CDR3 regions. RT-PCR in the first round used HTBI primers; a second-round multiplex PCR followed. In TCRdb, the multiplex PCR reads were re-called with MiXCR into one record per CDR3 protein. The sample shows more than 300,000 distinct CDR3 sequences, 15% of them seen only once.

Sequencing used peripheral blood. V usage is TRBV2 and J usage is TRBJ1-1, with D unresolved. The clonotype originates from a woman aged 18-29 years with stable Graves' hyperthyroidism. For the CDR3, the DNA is TGTGCCAGCAGAGTACTGGGGAAAAAGGGTGCTTTCTTT. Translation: CASRVLGKKGAFF.